This T cell receptor (beta chain) is drawn from a study of PD-L1 blockade in urothelial cancer. For the study at large: Intravenous atezolizumab, 1,200 mg every 3 weeks, was begun by patients in about 2014.

This CDR3 has 13 residues. The V gene's germline CDR1 is SQVTM and CDR2 ANQGSEA. Trimming stripped 6 bases from V and 0 bases from J, with 11 bases between. TCRdb's copy holds only in-frame clones and misses some; the assay was immunoSEQ multiplex PCR. The repertoire holds under 40,000 clones, with more than 85% as singletons. This clone was seen once. Its target is not known. Locally advanced or metastatic urothelial carcinoma affected all patients. Study-level results: Tumor-associated blood clones were expanded more by durable-benefit patients at 3 weeks.

V and J are TRBV29-1 and TRBJ1-2, with a possible D match to TRBD1 (6 bases). This clonotype was obtained from a man aged 60-69 years with urothelial cancer. Sequenced material: PBMCs, taken around atezolizumab (anti-PD-L1) treatment. DNA for the CDR3: TGCAGCGTGAACAGGGAAGCTAACTATGGCTACACCTTC. Translated, it gives CSVNREANYGYTF. The variable domain in full, with the rest retrieved from reference TRBV29-1 and TRBJ1-2, is SAVISQKPSRDICQRGTSLTIQCQVDSQVTMMFWYRQQPGQSLTLIATANQGSEATYESGFVIDKFPISRPNLTFSTLTVSNMSPEDSSIYLCSVNREANYGYTFGSGTRLTVV.